This T cell receptor (beta chain) is drawn from a study of cytomegalovirus exposure and HLA in healthy donors. Notes on the study in general: Cytomegalovirus-associated status was assigned to 164 TCR beta chains. Earlier analysis yielded a pattern in which most TCR beta V segments were productive about 90% or about 30% of the time.

The V gene's germline CDR1 is MNHEY and CDR2 SVGAGI. V gave up 7 bases and J gave up 2 bases; unmatched junction bases: 5. The CDR3 totals 14 residues. Concerning this clone: Its target is unknown.

PCR used 60 Vbeta primers and 13 Jbeta primers. Here immunoSEQ multiplex PCR was the method, and the copy in TCRdb shows in-frame clones only, minus some. Found here are roughly 170,000 clones, around 68% of them singletons; the top ten hold approximately 1.6%. Material: PBMCs. The clonotype was recovered from a girl between 5 and 17 years old in good health and CMV-seronegative. The chain recombines TRBV6-5 with TRBJ2-7; 10 bases match TRBD2. In nucleotides, the CDR3 is TGTGCCAGCACACTAGCGGGGCAAACCTACGAGCAGTACTTC. The encoded protein is CASTLAGQTYEQYF.